This T cell receptor (beta chain) was recorded in a study of CD8 T cell repertoires and HIV-1 epitope variants. Study-wide context: T cells were stimulated with Twenty-five Gag and Nef peptides separately. Control wells had CMV/EBV/flu peptides, negative Ebola AY9, or no peptide.

The V end lost 5 bases, the J end lost 7 bases, and 9 bases lay between the germline ends. Germline V gene sequence: CDR1 SEHNR, CDR2 FQNEAQ (reference sequence). The CDR3 is 12 amino acids. Survey-depth immunoSEQ sequencing covered TCR beta CDR3 regions. Generated by immunoSEQ multiplex PCR, the TCRdb table keeps only in-frame clones and is missing some. The table has 5,800 or so clones, 60% to 65% seen once; the top ten hold 44%. On this clone: Its antigen is undetermined.

This clonotype originated in a male donor with HIV. Sequenced sample: cultured CD8+ T cells derived from PBMCs. V is TRBV7-9 and J is TRBJ2-1; no clear D gene. The CDR3 sequence: CASSPLWNEQFF. CDR3 DNA: TGTGCCAGCAGCCCCCTCTGGAATGAGCAGTTCTTC. Based on the CDR3 plus reference TRBV7-9 and TRBJ2-1, the full variable domain is DTGVSQNPRHKITKRGQNVTFRCDPISEHNRLYWYRQTLGQGPEFLTYFQNEAQLEKSRLLSDRFSAERPKGSFSTLEIQRTEQGDSAMYLCASSPLWNEQFFGPGTRLTVL.